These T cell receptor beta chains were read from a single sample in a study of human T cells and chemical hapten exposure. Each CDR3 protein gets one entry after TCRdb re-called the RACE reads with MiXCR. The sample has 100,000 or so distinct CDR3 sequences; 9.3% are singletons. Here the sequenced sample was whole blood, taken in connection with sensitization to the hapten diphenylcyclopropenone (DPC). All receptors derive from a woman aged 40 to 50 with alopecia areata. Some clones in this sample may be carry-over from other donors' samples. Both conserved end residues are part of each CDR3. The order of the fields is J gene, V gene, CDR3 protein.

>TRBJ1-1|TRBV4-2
CASSQAGGADTEAFF
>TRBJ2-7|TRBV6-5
CASSYSIIGESYEQYF
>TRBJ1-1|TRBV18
CASSLGRDRATEAFF
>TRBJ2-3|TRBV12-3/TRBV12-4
CASSGETSGMDTQYF
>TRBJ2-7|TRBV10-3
CASEGRSYEQYF
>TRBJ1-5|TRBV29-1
CSVVVGNQPQHF
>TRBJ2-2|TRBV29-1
CSASRRGTGELFF
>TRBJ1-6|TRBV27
CASSFQYSYNSPLHF
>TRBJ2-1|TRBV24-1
CATSDVYEQFF
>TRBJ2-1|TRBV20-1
CSASRRRLSSYNEQFF
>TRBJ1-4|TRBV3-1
CASSFSGTGAEKLFF
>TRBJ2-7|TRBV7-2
CASSLGQGTYEQYF
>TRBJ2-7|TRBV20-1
CSASPGLAGVYEQYF
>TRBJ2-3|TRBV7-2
CASSLGGGRTDTQYF
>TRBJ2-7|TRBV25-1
CASSDHGSSYEQYF